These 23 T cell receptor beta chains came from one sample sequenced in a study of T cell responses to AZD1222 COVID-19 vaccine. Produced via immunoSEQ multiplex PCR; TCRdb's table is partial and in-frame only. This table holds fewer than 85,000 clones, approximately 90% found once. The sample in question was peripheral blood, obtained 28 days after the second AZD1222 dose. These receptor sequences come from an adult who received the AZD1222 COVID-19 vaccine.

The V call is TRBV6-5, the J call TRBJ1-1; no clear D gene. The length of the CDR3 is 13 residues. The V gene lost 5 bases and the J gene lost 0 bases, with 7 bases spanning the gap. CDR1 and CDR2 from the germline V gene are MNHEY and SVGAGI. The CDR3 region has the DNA TGTGCCAGCAGTACTCAGGTGAACACTGAAGCTTTCTTT. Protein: CASSTQVNTEAFF.

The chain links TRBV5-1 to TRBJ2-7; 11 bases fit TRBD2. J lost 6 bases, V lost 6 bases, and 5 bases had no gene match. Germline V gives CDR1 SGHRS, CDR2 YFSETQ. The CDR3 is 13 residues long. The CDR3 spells CASTPGTSGEQYF. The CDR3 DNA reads TGCGCCAGCACCCCAGGGACTAGCGGCGAGCAGTACTTC.

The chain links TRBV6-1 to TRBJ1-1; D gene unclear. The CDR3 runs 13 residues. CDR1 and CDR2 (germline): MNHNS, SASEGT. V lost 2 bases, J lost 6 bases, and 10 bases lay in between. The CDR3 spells CASSEQSVAEAFF. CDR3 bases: TGTGCCAGCAGTGAACAGTCAGTCGCTGAAGCTTTCTTT.

CDR3 loop: CSASNLGGGYTF. The CDR3 coding sequence is TGCAGTGCTAGTAATTTGGGGGGTGGCTACACCTTC. The chain joins TRBV20-1 to TRBJ1-2; D possibly corresponds to TRBD1 (5 bases). Germline values: CDR1 DFQATT, CDR2 SNEGSKA (reference sequence). Between the trimmed V and J ends, which lost 3 bases and 7 bases, there was a span of 12 bases. The CDR3 consists of 12 residues.

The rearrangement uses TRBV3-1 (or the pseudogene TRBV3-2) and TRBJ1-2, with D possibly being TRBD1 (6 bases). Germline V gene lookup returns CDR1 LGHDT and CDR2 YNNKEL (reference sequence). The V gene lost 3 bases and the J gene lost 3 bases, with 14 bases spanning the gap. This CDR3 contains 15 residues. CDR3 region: CASSQPQGRDYGYTF. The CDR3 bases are TGTGCCAGCAGCCAGCCACAGGGTAGGGACTATGGCTACACCTTC.

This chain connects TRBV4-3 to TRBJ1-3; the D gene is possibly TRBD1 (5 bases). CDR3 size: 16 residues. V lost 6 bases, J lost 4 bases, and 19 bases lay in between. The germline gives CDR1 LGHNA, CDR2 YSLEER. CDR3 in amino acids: CASRYDLSGSGNTIYF. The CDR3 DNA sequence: TGCGCCAGCAGATACGATCTGTCAGGGTCAGGAAACACCATATATTTT.

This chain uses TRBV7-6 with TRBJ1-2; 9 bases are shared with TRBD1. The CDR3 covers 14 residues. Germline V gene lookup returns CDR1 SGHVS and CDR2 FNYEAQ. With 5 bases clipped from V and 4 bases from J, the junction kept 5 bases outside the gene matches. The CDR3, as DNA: TGTGCCAGCAGCCCCGGGACAGGGTTCTATGGCTACACCTTC. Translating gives CASSPGTGFYGYTF.

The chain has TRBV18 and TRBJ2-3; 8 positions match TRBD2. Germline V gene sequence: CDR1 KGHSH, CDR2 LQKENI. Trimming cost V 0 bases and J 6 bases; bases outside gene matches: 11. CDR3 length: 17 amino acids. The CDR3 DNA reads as TGTGCCAGCTCACCACCGGGTAGCGGGACCTACATGGATACGCAGTATTTT. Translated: CASSPPGSGTYMDTQYF.

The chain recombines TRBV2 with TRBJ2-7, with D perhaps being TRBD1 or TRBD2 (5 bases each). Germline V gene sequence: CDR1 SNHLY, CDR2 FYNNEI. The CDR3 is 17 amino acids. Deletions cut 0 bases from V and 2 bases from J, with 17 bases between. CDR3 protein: CASSEAPPVLGAYEQYF. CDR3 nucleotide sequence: TGTGCCAGCAGTGAAGCTCCTCCCGTACTAGGGGCCTACGAGCAGTACTTC.

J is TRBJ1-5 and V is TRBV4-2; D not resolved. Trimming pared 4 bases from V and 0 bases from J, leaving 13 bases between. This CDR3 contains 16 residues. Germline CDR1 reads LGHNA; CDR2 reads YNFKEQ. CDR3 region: CASSLWVGDSNQPQHF. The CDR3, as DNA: TGTGCCAGCAGCCTCTGGGTCGGGGATAGCAATCAGCCCCAGCATTTT.

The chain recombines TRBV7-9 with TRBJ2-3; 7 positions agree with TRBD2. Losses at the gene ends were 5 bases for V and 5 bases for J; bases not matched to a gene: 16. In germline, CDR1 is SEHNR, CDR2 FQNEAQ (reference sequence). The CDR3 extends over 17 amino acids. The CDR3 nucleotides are TGTGCCAGCAGCCCGGGGGGTTGGAAACACGACGGAGATACGCAGTATTTT. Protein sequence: CASSPGGWKHDGDTQYF.

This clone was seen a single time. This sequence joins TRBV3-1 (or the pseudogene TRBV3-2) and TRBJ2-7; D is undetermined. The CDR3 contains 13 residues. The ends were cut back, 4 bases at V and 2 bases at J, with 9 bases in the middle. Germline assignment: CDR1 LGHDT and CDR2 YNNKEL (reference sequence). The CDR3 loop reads CASSRYRAYEQYF. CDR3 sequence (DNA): TGTGCCAGCAGCCGCTATCGGGCCTACGAGCAGTACTTC.

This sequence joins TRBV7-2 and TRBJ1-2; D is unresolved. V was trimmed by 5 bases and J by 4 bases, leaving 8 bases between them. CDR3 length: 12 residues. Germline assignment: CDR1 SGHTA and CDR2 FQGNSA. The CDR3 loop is CASSRESYGYTF. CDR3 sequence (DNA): TGTGCCAGCAGCCGGGAATCCTATGGCTACACCTTC.

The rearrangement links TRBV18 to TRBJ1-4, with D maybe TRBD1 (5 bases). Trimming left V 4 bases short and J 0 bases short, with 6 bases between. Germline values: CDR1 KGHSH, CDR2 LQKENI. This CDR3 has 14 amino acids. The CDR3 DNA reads TGTGCCAGCTCACACAGGTCAACTAATGAAAAACTGTTTTTT. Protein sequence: CASSHRSTNEKLFF.

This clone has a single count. The CDR3 coding sequence is TGTGCCAGCAGTTTACCTGGGGATCAGCCCCAGCATTTT. Residues: CASSLPGDQPQHF. The V call is TRBV27, the J call TRBJ1-5; no firm D call. The CDR3 runs to 13 residues. V lost 2 bases to trimming and J lost 5 bases, with 7 bases between them. CDR1 MNHEY and CDR2 SMNVEV come from the germline V gene (reference sequence).

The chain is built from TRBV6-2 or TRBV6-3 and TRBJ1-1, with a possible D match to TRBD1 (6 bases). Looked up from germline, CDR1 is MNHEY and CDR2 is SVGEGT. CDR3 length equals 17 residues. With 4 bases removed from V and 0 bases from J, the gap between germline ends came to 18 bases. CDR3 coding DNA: TGTGCCAGCAGTTTACTCCTGGGACACCAAGTGAACACTGAAGCTTTCTTT. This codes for CASSLLLGHQVNTEAFF.

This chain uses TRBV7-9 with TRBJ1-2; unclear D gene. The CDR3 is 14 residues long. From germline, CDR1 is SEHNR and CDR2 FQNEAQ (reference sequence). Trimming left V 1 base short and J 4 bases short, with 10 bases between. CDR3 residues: CASSLVKASYGYTF. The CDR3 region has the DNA TGTGCCAGCAGCTTAGTGAAGGCGAGCTATGGCTACACCTTC.

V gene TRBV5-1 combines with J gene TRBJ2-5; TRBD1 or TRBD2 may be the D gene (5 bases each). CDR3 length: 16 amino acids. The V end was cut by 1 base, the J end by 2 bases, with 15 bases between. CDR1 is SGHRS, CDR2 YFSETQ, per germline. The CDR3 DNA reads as TGCGCCAGCAGCTTGCCTACCGGGACGGTTCAAGAGACCCAGTACTTC. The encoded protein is CASSLPTGTVQETQYF.

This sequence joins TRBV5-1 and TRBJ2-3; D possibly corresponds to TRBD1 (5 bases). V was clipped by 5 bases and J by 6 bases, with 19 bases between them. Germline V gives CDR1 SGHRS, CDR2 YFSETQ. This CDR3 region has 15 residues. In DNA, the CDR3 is TGCGCCAGCAGGTACAAACAGGCCGGTCCGGATACGCAGTATTTT. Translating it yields CASRYKQAGPDTQYF.

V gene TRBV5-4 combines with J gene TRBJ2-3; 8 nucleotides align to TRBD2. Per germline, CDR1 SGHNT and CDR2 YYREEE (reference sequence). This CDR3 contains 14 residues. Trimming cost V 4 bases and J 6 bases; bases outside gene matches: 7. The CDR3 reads CASSSSGNGDTQYF. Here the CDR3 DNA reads TGTGCCAGCAGCAGTAGCGGGAATGGGGATACGCAGTATTTT.

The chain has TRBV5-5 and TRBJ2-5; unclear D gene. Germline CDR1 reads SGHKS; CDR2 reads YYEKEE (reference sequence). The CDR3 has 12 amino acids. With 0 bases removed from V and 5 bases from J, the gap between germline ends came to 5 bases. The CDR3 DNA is TGTGCCAGCAGCTTGGGTACGGAGACCCAGTACTTC. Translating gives CASSLGTETQYF.

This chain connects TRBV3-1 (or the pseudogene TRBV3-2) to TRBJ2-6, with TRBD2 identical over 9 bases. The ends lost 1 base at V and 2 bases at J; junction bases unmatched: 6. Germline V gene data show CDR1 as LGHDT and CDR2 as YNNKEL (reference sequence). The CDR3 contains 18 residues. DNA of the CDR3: TGTGCCAGCAGCCAAGTTGTGATAGCGGGAGCTGGGGCCAACGTCCTGACTTTC. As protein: CASSQVVIAGAGANVLTF.

For the CDR3, the DNA is TGTGCCAGCAGTTACCCTCCTAGCGGGAGTTGGGATGAGCAGTTCTTC. Protein product: CASSYPPSGSWDEQFF. The rearrangement joins TRBV6-2 or TRBV6-3 to TRBJ2-1; TRBD2 agrees at 10 bases. The V gene's germline CDR1 is MNHEY and CDR2 SVGEGT. CDR3 length: 16 amino acids. The V and J ends lost 2 bases and 8 bases, in that order; junction bases with no gene match: 9.